What follows describes a single T cell receptor beta chain. As yet, its antigen is unknown. Using immunoSEQ multiplex PCR, the repertoire was profiled, and TCRdb retains in-frame clones only, with some absent. The top ten hold 3.6% of the sample, which has roughly 49,000 clones, around nine tenths seen once. These data belong to a study of OX40 agonist ivuxolimab in advanced cancers. Background on the study: In this cohort, patients received ivuxolimab, an agonistic anti-OX40 (CD134) antibody. Study-wide results and caveats: Low normalized T-cell clonal expansion was also seen in some nonresponders. Doses of 0.1 to 3.0 mg/kg were accompanied by clonal expansion of CD4+ and CD8+ blood T cells by week 6.

CDR1 is SNHLY, CDR2 FYNNEI, per germline. The V end lost 5 bases, the J end lost 2 bases, and 16 bases lay between the germline ends. The CDR3 has 15 amino acids. The chain combines TRBV2 with TRBJ2-7; no clear D. This material consisted of CD4+ or CD8+ T cells sorted from blood, taken in a trial of the OX40 agonist ivuxolimab. This clonotype was sampled from an adult with an advanced solid tumor such as melanoma, head and neck, liver or kidney cancer. CDR3 protein: CASSLLVAATYEQYF. The DNA for the CDR3 is TGTGCCAGCAGTTTGTTGGTGGCAGCAACCTACGAGCAGTACTTC.